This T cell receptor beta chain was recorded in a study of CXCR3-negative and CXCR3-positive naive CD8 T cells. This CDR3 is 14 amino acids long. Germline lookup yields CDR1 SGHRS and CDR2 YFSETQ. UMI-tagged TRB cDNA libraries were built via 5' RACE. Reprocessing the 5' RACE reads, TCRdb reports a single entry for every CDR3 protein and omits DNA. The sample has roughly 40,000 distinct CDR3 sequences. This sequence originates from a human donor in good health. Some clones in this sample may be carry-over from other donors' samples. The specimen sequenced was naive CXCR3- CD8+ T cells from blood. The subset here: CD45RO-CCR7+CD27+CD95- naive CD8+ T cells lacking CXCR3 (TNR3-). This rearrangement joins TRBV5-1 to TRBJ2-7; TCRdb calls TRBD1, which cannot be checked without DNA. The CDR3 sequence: CASSRRQGDDEQYF.